This is a list of T cell receptor beta chains from one sample in a study of Ad26.COV2.S vaccination and SARS-CoV-2 variants. TCRdb keeps only in-frame clones here, not all; method: immunoSEQ multiplex PCR. The sample contains about 350,000 clones, over 75% of which appear only once. The input for sequencing was peripheral blood, taken in a trial of Ad26.COV2.S vaccine versus placebo. The receptors were sampled from a person between 18 and 60 years old who received the Ad26.COV2.S COVID-19 vaccine or a placebo. CDR3s include the opening cysteine and the closing phenylalanine or tryptophan. The D gene is left open where the match is weak. The size field is filled for only some rows; it gives once, few, many or a size class.

cdr3_aa: CAWILGQETQYF
cdr3_nt: TGTGCCTGGATCCTGGGGCAAGAGACCCAGTACTTC
clone_size: -
v_call: TRBV30
d_call: -
j_call: TRBJ2-5

cdr3_aa: CASSLESLRGRGTYEQYF
cdr3_nt: TGCGCCAGCAGCTTGGAATCATTGAGGGGTCGGGGGACCTACGAGCAGTACTTC
clone_size: -
v_call: TRBV5-1
d_call: -
j_call: TRBJ2-7

cdr3_aa: CASSPGGNQPQHF
cdr3_nt: TGTGCCAGCTCACCAGGGGGAAATCAGCCCCAGCATTTT
clone_size: -
v_call: TRBV18
d_call: -
j_call: TRBJ1-5

cdr3_aa: CASLTILNEKLFF
cdr3_nt: TGTGCCAGCCTCACCATACTGAATGAAAAACTGTTTTTT
clone_size: once
v_call: TRBV6-4
d_call: -
j_call: TRBJ1-4

cdr3_aa: CASSPRGYNEQFF
cdr3_nt: TGTGCCAGCAGCCCTCGGGGGTACAATGAGCAGTTCTTC
clone_size: -
v_call: TRBV12-3/TRBV12-4
d_call: -
j_call: TRBJ2-1

cdr3_aa: CSASGGGYNTIYF
cdr3_nt: TGCAGTGCTAGTGGGGGAGGTTATAACACCATATATTTT
clone_size: -
v_call: TRBV20-1
d_call: -
j_call: TRBJ1-3

cdr3_aa: CASSLVGLHTGELFF
cdr3_nt: TGTGCCAGCAGCTTAGTGGGACTCCACACCGGGGAGCTGTTTTTT
clone_size: -
v_call: TRBV7-9
d_call: -
j_call: TRBJ2-2

cdr3_aa: CAWSEEPKGYTF
cdr3_nt: TGTGCCTGGAGTGAGGAGCCTAAGGGCTACACCTTC
clone_size: once
v_call: TRBV30
d_call: -
j_call: TRBJ1-2

cdr3_aa: CASSIGGVGQGTYEQYF
cdr3_nt: TGTGCCAGTAGTATAGGGGGAGTGGGACAGGGAACCTACGAGCAGTACTTC
clone_size: -
v_call: TRBV19
d_call: TRBD1
j_call: TRBJ2-7

cdr3_aa: CASHDVGANVLTF
cdr3_nt: TGTGCCAGCCACGACGTTGGGGCCAACGTCCTGACTTTC
clone_size: -
v_call: TRBV6-5
d_call: -
j_call: TRBJ2-6

cdr3_aa: CASSLEHNEQFF
cdr3_nt: TGTGCCAGCAGCTTAGAACACAATGAGCAGTTCTTC
clone_size: -
v_call: TRBV7-9
d_call: -
j_call: TRBJ2-1

cdr3_aa: CASSQGQEGKLFF
cdr3_nt: TGTGCCAGCAGCCAAGGCCAGGAAGGAAAACTGTTTTTT
clone_size: -
v_call: TRBV3-1/TRBV3-2
d_call: -
j_call: TRBJ1-4

cdr3_aa: CSVEVSYGYTF
cdr3_nt: TGCAGCGTTGAGGTCTCCTATGGCTACACCTTC
clone_size: -
v_call: TRBV29-1
d_call: -
j_call: TRBJ1-2

cdr3_aa: CASSSRPQETQYF
cdr3_nt: TGTGCCAGCAGCTCCCGGCCCCAAGAGACCCAGTACTTC
clone_size: -
v_call: TRBV7-9
d_call: -
j_call: TRBJ2-5

cdr3_aa: CASSYPIAEAFF
cdr3_nt: TGTGCCAGCAGTTACCCCATAGCCGAAGCTTTCTTT
clone_size: -
v_call: TRBV6-5
d_call: -
j_call: TRBJ1-1

cdr3_aa: CASRSSDGTDTQYF
cdr3_nt: TGTGCCAGCAGAAGCTCGGACGGCACAGATACGCAGTATTTT
clone_size: -
v_call: TRBV4-2
d_call: -
j_call: TRBJ2-3

cdr3_aa: CASSLAAYEQYF
cdr3_nt: TGTGCCAGCAGCTTAGCGGCGTACGAGCAGTACTTC
clone_size: -
v_call: TRBV7-9
d_call: -
j_call: TRBJ2-7

cdr3_aa: CASSQQGRNQPQHF
cdr3_nt: TGTGCCAGCAGCCAACAGGGACGCAATCAGCCCCAGCATTTT
clone_size: -
v_call: TRBV4-2
d_call: -
j_call: TRBJ1-5

cdr3_aa: CASRGGQGNTEAFF
cdr3_nt: TGTGCCAGCCGAGGGGGACAGGGTAACACTGAAGCTTTCTTT
clone_size: -
v_call: TRBV6-6
d_call: TRBD1
j_call: TRBJ1-1

cdr3_aa: CASSLDRETEAFF
cdr3_nt: TGTGCCAGCAGCTTAGATCGGGAAACTGAAGCTTTCTTT
clone_size: once
v_call: TRBV11-2
d_call: -
j_call: TRBJ1-1

cdr3_aa: CASSYYGQGTNEKLFF
cdr3_nt: TGTGCCAGCAGTTACTACGGACAGGGGACTAATGAAAAACTGTTTTTT
clone_size: -
v_call: TRBV6-5
d_call: TRBD1
j_call: TRBJ1-4

cdr3_aa: CASSTGTLQLNEQYF
cdr3_nt: TGCGCCAGCAGCACCGGGACACTGCAGTTGAACGAGCAGTACTTC
clone_size: -
v_call: TRBV5-1
d_call: -
j_call: TRBJ2-7

cdr3_aa: CASSQDRINEKLFF
cdr3_nt: TGCGCCAGCAGCCAAGACCGTATAAATGAAAAACTGTTTTTT
clone_size: -
v_call: TRBV4-1
d_call: -
j_call: TRBJ1-4

cdr3_aa: CASSPTGSPYEQYF
cdr3_nt: TGCGCCAGCAGCCCAACGGGCTCTCCCTACGAGCAGTACTTC
clone_size: few
v_call: TRBV4-1
d_call: -
j_call: TRBJ2-7

cdr3_aa: CARPGTGDEQYF
cdr3_nt: TGTGCCAGGCCCGGGACAGGGGACGAGCAGTACTTC
clone_size: -
v_call: TRBV5-4
d_call: TRBD1
j_call: TRBJ2-7

cdr3_aa: CSAPRDTEAFF
cdr3_nt: TGCAGCGCTCCCAGGGACACTGAAGCTTTCTTT
clone_size: -
v_call: TRBV20-1
d_call: -
j_call: TRBJ1-1

cdr3_aa: CASTMGQVNTEAFF
cdr3_nt: TGTGCCAGCACCATGGGACAGGTAAACACTGAAGCTTTCTTT
clone_size: -
v_call: TRBV5-4
d_call: TRBD1
j_call: TRBJ1-1

cdr3_aa: CATAKSGGVTGELFF
cdr3_nt: TGTGCCACCGCGAAGAGCGGGGGAGTCACCGGGGAGCTGTTTTTT
clone_size: -
v_call: TRBV15
d_call: TRBD2
j_call: TRBJ2-2

cdr3_aa: CASSQDAEGNTEAFF
cdr3_nt: TGTGCCAGCAGCCAAGACGCAGAGGGGAACACTGAAGCTTTCTTT
clone_size: -
v_call: TRBV4-2
d_call: -
j_call: TRBJ1-1

cdr3_aa: CASSQGAGEYF
cdr3_nt: TGCGCCAGCAGCCAGGGGGCGGGGGAGTATTTT
clone_size: -
v_call: TRBV4-1
d_call: -
j_call: TRBJ2-3

cdr3_aa: CASSVGTGQEYNEQFF
cdr3_nt: TGTGCCAGCAGCGTAGGGACGGGACAGGAATACAATGAGCAGTTCTTC
clone_size: -
v_call: TRBV9
d_call: TRBD1
j_call: TRBJ2-1

cdr3_aa: CASSLIGRGGGEKLFF
cdr3_nt: TGCGCCAGCAGCTTGATTGGAAGGGGAGGGGGTGAAAAACTGTTTTTT
clone_size: few
v_call: TRBV5-1
d_call: -
j_call: TRBJ1-4

cdr3_aa: CAWSVPPVTEAFF
cdr3_nt: TGTGCCTGGAGTGTACCCCCCGTGACTGAAGCTTTCTTT
clone_size: -
v_call: TRBV30
d_call: -
j_call: TRBJ1-1

cdr3_aa: CASSGLWGGNTGELFF
cdr3_nt: TGTGCCAGCAGCGGCCTGTGGGGCGGAAACACCGGGGAGCTGTTTTTT
clone_size: -
v_call: TRBV9
d_call: -
j_call: TRBJ2-2

cdr3_aa: CASSFKERGRFSSYNEQFF
cdr3_nt: TGTGCCAGCAGCTTTAAAGAGCGGGGTCGATTCAGCTCCTACAATGAGCAGTTCTTC
clone_size: -
v_call: TRBV7-8
d_call: TRBD2
j_call: TRBJ2-1

cdr3_aa: CAGRTGVNTEAFF
cdr3_nt: TGTGCCGGTAGGACAGGGGTTAACACTGAAGCTTTCTTT
clone_size: -
v_call: TRBV6-5
d_call: TRBD1
j_call: TRBJ1-1

cdr3_aa: CAWGDFDYTF
cdr3_nt: TGTGCCTGGGGGGACTTTGACTACACCTTC
clone_size: -
v_call: TRBV5-8
d_call: -
j_call: TRBJ1-2